The 27 T cell receptor beta chains below come from one sample, sequenced in a study of blood T cells in healthy people across ages. The use of a sample-barcoded 5' primer and a J-beta primer mix characterized a second PCR of about 7 to 12 cycles. MiXCR, run by TCRdb on the 5' RACE reads, gives a single entry per CDR3 protein. In the table there are roughly 2 million distinct CDR3 sequences, roughly 50% of which are singletons. The sample consisted of blood. The origin of the receptors is a woman aged 40-49 years in good health.

Only a few counts were recorded for this clonotype. The rearrangement joins TRBV20-1 to TRBJ2-1; D remains unclear. Trimming removed 0 bases at V and 10 bases at J, with 7 bases between. The CDR3 loop spans 11 amino acids. Germline CDR1 and CDR2: DFQATT and SNEGSKA (reference sequence). The CDR3 nucleotides read TGCAGTGCTAGAGAAAGTGGGGAGCAGTTCTTC. Residues: CSARESGEQFF.

This clonotype was observed a handful of times. The chain recombines TRBV20-1 with TRBJ2-7, with TRBD2 matching over 9 bases. Near its end, the DNA agrees better with TRBJ2-5, so the J call may be wrong. The length of the CDR3 is 12 residues. Germline CDR1 reads DFQATT; CDR2 reads SNEGSKA (reference sequence). The CDR3 here is CSARGGDETQYF. CDR3 in DNA: TGCAGTGCTCGCGGGGGGGACGAGACCCAGTACTTC.

The chain links TRBV4-3 to TRBJ2-1; D unresolved. Germline loops: CDR1 LGHNA, CDR2 YSLEER. CDR3 length equals 13 residues. V gave up 1 base and J gave up 9 bases, with 10 bases separating them. The CDR3 bases are TGCGCCAGCAGCCAAGGAAGGTCCGTTGAGCAGTTCTTC. It translates to CASSQGRSVEQFF.

In its sample, this clonotype was seen many times. The chain employs TRBV6-2 or TRBV6-3 and TRBJ2-7; possibly TRBD1 for D (6 bases). V lost 6 bases and J lost 1, with 16 bases in between. The CDR3 spans 15 residues. The V gene's germline CDR1 is MNHEY and CDR2 SVGEGT. In DNA form, the CDR3 reads TGTGCCAGCAGCCCAATGGGGGACAAATCCTACGAGCAGTACTTC. It translates to CASSPMGDKSYEQYF.

This clonotype was counted between two and nine times. The chain recombines TRBV4-2 with TRBJ1-2, with 9 bases lining up with TRBD1. The junction had 5 bases not matched to a gene; V was cut back by 0 bases and J by 3 bases. The CDR3 totals 16 residues. The germline gives CDR1 LGHNA, CDR2 YNFKEQ. The CDR3 is CASSQDWTGEDYGYTF. CDR3 sequence (DNA): TGTGCCAGCAGCCAAGACTGGACAGGGGAAGACTATGGCTACACCTTC.

This clonotype was counted a few times. The chain recombines TRBV7-9 with TRBJ2-7; 7 nucleotides match TRBD2. Germline lookup yields CDR1 SEHNR and CDR2 FQNEAQ (reference sequence). After removal of 0 bases from V and 3 bases from J, the junction contained 11 bases not matched to a gene. This CDR3 region has 17 residues. The CDR3 spells CASSLAQGGGGDYEQYF. The CDR3 coding sequence is TGTGCCAGCAGCTTAGCCCAAGGAGGTGGGGGGGACTACGAGCAGTACTTC. Full variable domain (outside the CDR3, taken from reference TRBV7-9 and TRBJ2-7): DTGVSQNPRHKITKRGQNVTFRCDPISEHNRLYWYRQTLGQGPEFLTYFQNEAQLEKSRLLSDRFSAERPKGSFSTLEIQRTEQGDSAMYLCASSLAQGGGGDYEQYFGPGTRLTVT.

The V and J genes are TRBV29-1 and TRBJ2-1; 10 bases agree with TRBD1. The CDR3 runs to 14 residues. CDR1 and CDR2 from the germline V gene are SQVTM and ANQGSEA. J gave up 8 bases and V 3 bases, and 7 bases lay outside the gene matches. In nucleotides, the CDR3 is TGCAGCGTTGATAGGAAGGACAGGGGGGATGAGCAGTTCTTC. Its translation is CSVDRKDRGDEQFF.

To note about this clonotype: A much larger clone is a single base away; this may be a read error. The chain carries TRBV10-3 and TRBJ2-6, with D perhaps given as TRBD1 or TRBD2 (5 bases each). The CDR3 spans 15 residues. The V gene's germline CDR1 is ENHRY and CDR2 SYGVKD. CDR3 in amino acids: CVISGDGSGANVLTF. CDR3 coding DNA: TGTGTCATCAGTGGGGACGGCTCTGGGGCCAACGTCCTGACTTTC.

The chain combines TRBV6-6 with TRBJ2-7; D is possibly TRBD1 (5 bases). With 6 bases removed from V and 0 bases from J, the gap between germline ends came to 12 bases. CDR1 MNHNY and CDR2 SVGAGI come from the germline V gene (reference sequence). The CDR3 has 14 amino acids. Written as DNA, the CDR3 is TGTGCCAGCAGCGAATACAGGAACTCCTACGAGCAGTACTTC. Translation gives CASSEYRNSYEQYF.

The chain joins TRBV7-9 to TRBJ1-1, with D tentatively TRBD1 (6 bases). V was pared by 2 bases and J by 5 bases, with 21 bases between. CDR3 length: 17 amino acids. Germline lookup yields CDR1 SEHNR and CDR2 FQNEAQ (reference sequence). CDR3 sequence reads: CASSLRFQGLGETEAFF. The CDR3 DNA reads as TGTGCCAGCAGCTTAAGGTTCCAGGGGCTGGGGGAGACTGAAGCTTTCTTT.

A few counts support this clonotype. This chain joins TRBV9 and TRBJ1-2; 8 bases map to TRBD1. The germline V gene has CDR1 SGDLS and CDR2 YYNGEE. CDR3 length: 15 amino acids. Trimming took 4 bases from V and 12 from J; bases not matched to a gene: 17. CDR3 in DNA: TGTGCCAGCAGCCCCAACAGTCCCGGGACAGGAAGCAACACCTTC. The encoded protein is CASSPNSPGTGSNTF.

The rearrangement links TRBV12-3 or TRBV12-4 to TRBJ1-4, with TRBD1 as a possible D gene (5 bases). V gave up 1 base and J gave up 9 bases, with 18 bases separating them. The CDR3 extends over 16 amino acids. The chain's CDR3 is CASSLEGSNSRQKLFF. The CDR3, as DNA: TGTGCCAGCAGTTTAGAGGGGAGTAATTCGAGGCAAAAACTGTTTTTT.

This clonotype was found a few times. V gene TRBV27 combines with J gene TRBJ2-7; D possibly corresponds to TRBD2 (7 bases). There are 15 residues in the CDR3. Germline V gene sequence: CDR1 MNHEY, CDR2 SMNVEV (reference sequence). The V gene lost 5 bases and the J gene lost 1 base, with 15 bases spanning the gap. CDR3 DNA sequence: TGTGCCAGCAGTCCGGGGAGGGGGAATTCCTACGAGCAGTACTTC. Translation gives CASSPGRGNSYEQYF.

This rearrangement joins TRBV7-8 to TRBJ2-7, with 11 positions matching TRBD2. The junction had 12 bases not matched to a gene; V was cut back by 3 bases and J by 5 bases. The germline CDR1 and CDR2 sequences are SGHVS and FQNEAQ. CDR3 size: 17 residues. The DNA of the CDR3 is TGTGCCAGCAGCTTTACTAGCGGGGGCCCCAAGGTTGACGAGCAGTACTTC. This codes for CASSFTSGGPKVDEQYF.

The chain recombines TRBV20-1 with TRBJ2-3, with D possibly being TRBD2 (6 bases). This CDR3 has 12 amino acids. Trimming took 3 bases from V and 4 from J, leaving 8 bases between them. Germline loops: CDR1 DFQATT, CDR2 SNEGSKA (reference sequence). In nucleotides, the CDR3 is TGCAGTGCTAGGCGGAGGGCAGATACGCAGTATTTT. It yields the protein CSARRRADTQYF.

This clonotype was detected only a few times. The chain carries TRBV5-1 and TRBJ1-2; TRBD1 agrees at 8 bases. The CDR3 is 14 residues long. After removal of 4 bases from V and 6 bases from J, the junction contained 8 bases not matched to a gene. Germline lookup yields CDR1 SGHRS and CDR2 YFSETQ. The CDR3 reads CASSAPGQGHGYTF. DNA for the CDR3: TGCGCCAGCAGCGCGCCTGGACAGGGCCATGGCTACACCTTC.

This clonotype has a count of ten or more. This chain connects TRBV19 to TRBJ2-3; D remains ambiguous. Trimming removed 1 base from V and 5 bases from J, with 1 base in between. This CDR3 is 11 amino acids long. The germline V gene encodes CDR1 LNHDA and CDR2 SQIVND (reference sequence). DNA for the CDR3: TGTGCCAGTAGTATAGGAGATACGCAGTATTTT. Protein: CASSIGDTQYF.

This rearrangement joins TRBV7-9 to TRBJ1-5; D is ambiguous. The CDR3 is 16 amino acids. From germline, CDR1 is SEHNR and CDR2 FQNEAQ (reference sequence). Trimming removed 0 bases at V and 9 bases at J, with 18 bases between. CDR3 sequence reads: CASSLAGSRAIGPQHF. DNA for the CDR3: TGTGCCAGCAGCTTAGCCGGATCAAGGGCGATTGGGCCCCAGCATTTT.

The gene calls are TRBV5-1 and TRBJ2-5, with 7 bases fitting TRBD2. J gave up 5 bases and V 4 bases, and 14 bases lay outside the gene matches. This CDR3 is 16 amino acids long. Per the germline V gene, CDR1 is SGHRS and CDR2 is YFSETQ. The CDR3 nucleotides read TGCGCCAGCAGCCGGACTGGTGTCGGGGGGATTGAGACCCAGTACTTC. Amino acid sequence: CASSRTGVGGIETQYF.

This clonotype was detected only a few times. The chain uses TRBV4-1 and TRBJ1-5; D possibly corresponds to TRBD1 (6 bases). The germline V gene encodes CDR1 MGHRA and CDR2 YSYEKL. The CDR3 extends over 16 amino acids. Trimming shortened V by 1 base and J by 3 bases, and 13 bases separated the two germline ends. The CDR3 loop is CASSQGGQGSNQPQHF. CDR3 nucleotide sequence: TGCGCCAGCAGCCAAGGGGGGCAGGGCTCCAATCAGCCCCAGCATTTT.

The chain carries TRBV12-3 or TRBV12-4 and TRBJ2-7; the match to TRBD2 covers 9 bases. Losses at the gene ends were 4 bases for V and 3 bases for J; bases not matched to a gene: 7. The CDR3 loop spans 15 amino acids. CDR3 DNA sequence: TGTGCCAGCAGTTCCCTTAGCGGGGGCCGCTACGAGCAGTACTTC. This encodes CASSSLSGGRYEQYF.

The chain joins TRBV5-1 to TRBJ2-3; 7 nucleotides agree with TRBD2. The CDR3 extends over 18 amino acids. V lost 0 bases, J lost 4 bases, and 14 bases stayed unmatched. Looked up from germline, CDR1 is SGHRS and CDR2 is YFSETQ. CDR3 DNA: TGCGCCAGCAGCTTGGAAGGGGCCCCCGGGAGGTCTCCAGATACGCAGTATTTT. It specifies CASSLEGAPGRSPDTQYF.

This sequence joins TRBV27 and TRBJ2-3, with D unclear. V lost 5 bases, J lost 6 bases, and 12 bases lay in between. Germline CDR1 and CDR2: MNHEY and SMNVEV (reference sequence). This CDR3 is 13 amino acids long. CDR3 bases: TGTGCCAGCAGTGCATATCGGATGGATACGCAGTATTTT. It is translated as CASSAYRMDTQYF.

This chain connects TRBV7-8 to TRBJ1-5; D is unresolved. This CDR3 is 11 amino acids long. Germline V CDR1 and CDR2: SGHVS, FQNEAQ. Trimming removed 11 bases at V and 4 bases at J, with 9 bases between. CDR3 loop: CAFSGNQPQHF. The CDR3 nucleotides read TGTGCCTTCTCAGGAAATCAGCCCCAGCATTTT. The full variable domain, its missing parts supplied by reference TRBV7-8 and TRBJ1-5, is GAGVSQSPRYKVAKRGQDVALRCDPISGHVSLFWYQQALGQGPEFLTYFQNEAQLDKSGLPSDRFFAERPEGSVSTLKIQRTQQEDSAVYLCAFSGNQPQHFGDGTRLSIL.

The chain joins TRBV20-1 to TRBJ2-7; the D is unclear. The germline V and J ends were trimmed by 2 bases and 0 bases, with 20 bases remaining between them. CDR3 size: 17 residues. Germline CDR1 DFQATT, CDR2 SNEGSKA (reference sequence). CDR3 amino acids: CSARFPHSSRGSYEQYF. The DNA of the CDR3 is TGCAGTGCTAGATTTCCCCACTCCTCCCGAGGCTCCTACGAGCAGTACTTC.

As regards this clonotype: An end of the junction does not agree with germline; a read error may underlie this. The gene calls are TRBV18 and TRBJ2-3; D gene unclear. Germline lookup yields CDR1 KGHSH and CDR2 LQKENI. The CDR3 length is 12 residues. The CDR3 region is CASAPVRDTQYF. For the CDR3, the DNA is TGTGCCAGCGCACCAGTTCGGGATACGCAGTATTTT.

The chain employs TRBV5-1 and TRBJ2-5, with D possibly TRBD1 on 5 matching bases. V lost 0 bases and J 11 bases, leaving 20 bases between the germline ends. This CDR3 is built from 15 residues. CDR1 and CDR2 from the germline V gene are SGHRS and YFSETQ. CDR3 bases: TGCGCCAGCAGCTTGGCGACAGTATCTTACAATGAGCAGTACTTC. Its protein product is CASSLATVSYNEQYF.